The rows below give T cell receptor beta chains drawn from one sample of a study of T cells in Graves' hyperthyroidism and ophthalmopathy. TCRdb independently ran MiXCR on the multiplex PCR reads; one entry per CDR3 protein. Altogether around 300,000 distinct CDR3 sequences are present, roughly 15% being singletons, with the ten largest covering more than 7.5%. Sequenced sample: blood. These receptors originate from a woman aged 25 to 45 with Graves' hyperthyroidism that later progressed to Graves' ophthalmopathy. The CDR3 runs from the conserved cysteine through the conserved F or W. Each record gives: J gene, clone size, V gene, D gene, CDR3 DNA, CDR3 protein. A D gene is named only where the DNA matches it firmly. Clone size is given for some rows only: seen once, a few or many times, or a class if the clone is expanded.

j_call: TRBJ2-7
clone_size: few
v_call: TRBV27
d_call: .
cdr3_nt: TGTGCCAGCAGACGGCAGGGGTTCTACGAGCAGTACTTC
cdr3_aa: CASRRQGFYEQYF

j_call: TRBJ2-6
clone_size: .
v_call: TRBV5-6
d_call: TRBD1
cdr3_nt: TGTGCCAGCAGCTTGGCCGGGACAGGGATAATCTCTGGGGCCAACGTCCTGACTTTC
cdr3_aa: CASSLAGTGIISGANVLTF

j_call: TRBJ2-3
clone_size: many
v_call: TRBV7-9
d_call: .
cdr3_nt: TGTGCCAGCAGCCCATGGACGGGTAGCACAGATACGCAGTATTTT
cdr3_aa: CASSPWTGSTDTQYF

j_call: TRBJ1-4
clone_size: .
v_call: TRBV20-1
d_call: .
cdr3_nt: TGCAGTGCTATGTCCAGGAGTGGGGGAGAAAAACTGTTTTTT
cdr3_aa: CSAMSRSGGEKLFF

j_call: TRBJ1-2
clone_size: many
v_call: TRBV27
d_call: TRBD1
cdr3_nt: TGTGCCAGCAGAGGACAGGGAAACTATGGCTACACCTTC
cdr3_aa: CASRGQGNYGYTF

j_call: TRBJ2-5
clone_size: once
v_call: TRBV7-2
d_call: TRBD1
cdr3_nt: TGTGCCAGCAGGACCGACAGGGTATTGTCGGAGACCCAGTACTTC
cdr3_aa: CASRTDRVLSETQYF

j_call: TRBJ2-2
clone_size: few
v_call: TRBV5-1
d_call: .
cdr3_nt: TGCGCCAGCGAGGGTACGAACACCGGGGAGCTGGTTTTT
cdr3_aa: CASEGTNTGELVF

j_call: TRBJ1-1
clone_size: many
v_call: TRBV27
d_call: .
cdr3_nt: TGTGCCAGCAGTTTAAAGGGGCTGTGGACTGAAGCTTTCTTT
cdr3_aa: CASSLKGLWTEAFF

j_call: TRBJ2-7
clone_size: few
v_call: TRBV20-1
d_call: .
cdr3_nt: TGCAGTGCTAGAGATCTGGTGGGTAGCGAGCAGTACTTC
cdr3_aa: CSARDLVGSEQYF

j_call: TRBJ2-2
clone_size: many
v_call: TRBV30
d_call: TRBD1
cdr3_nt: TGTGCCTGGATGAAACCGGGACAGGGCATCGGGGAGCTGTTTTTT
cdr3_aa: CAWMKPGQGIGELFF

j_call: TRBJ1-5
clone_size: many
v_call: TRBV6-2/TRBV6-3
d_call: .
cdr3_nt: TGTGCCAGCAGTCCTAGAGGTCAGGGGAACAATCAGCCCCAGCATTTT
cdr3_aa: CASSPRGQGNNQPQHF

j_call: TRBJ2-1
clone_size: few
v_call: TRBV6-2/TRBV6-3
d_call: .
cdr3_nt: TGTGCCAGCAGTGACCACCCTTTCGGGAGTACCGACAATGAGCAGTTCTTC
cdr3_aa: CASSDHPFGSTDNEQFF

j_call: TRBJ2-7
clone_size: many
v_call: TRBV3-1
d_call: .
cdr3_nt: TGTGCCAGCAGCCGAAACGGCCGGGATTCGAGCTCCTACGAGCAGTACTTC
cdr3_aa: CASSRNGRDSSSYEQYF

j_call: TRBJ1-1
clone_size: many
v_call: TRBV7-6
d_call: .
cdr3_nt: TGTGCCAGCAGCCCAAACACAGGGATAGACACTGAAGCTTTCTTT
cdr3_aa: CASSPNTGIDTEAFF

j_call: TRBJ2-7
clone_size: .
v_call: TRBV15
d_call: TRBD2
cdr3_nt: TGTGCCACCGGAAGGGCGGCTAGCGGGTATGCCTACGAGCAGTACTTC
cdr3_aa: CATGRAASGYAYEQYF

j_call: TRBJ2-3
clone_size: many
v_call: TRBV27
d_call: TRBD1
cdr3_nt: TGTGCCAGCAGTTCGCCCTTGGGACAGGGGGCTAGGGATACGCAGTATTTT
cdr3_aa: CASSSPLGQGARDTQYF

j_call: TRBJ2-5
clone_size: many
v_call: TRBV20-1
d_call: TRBD2
cdr3_nt: TGCAGTGCTACAGCTAGCGGGACCCGGTCTGAGACCCAGTACTTC
cdr3_aa: CSATASGTRSETQYF

j_call: TRBJ2-3
clone_size: many
v_call: TRBV7-9
d_call: TRBD2
cdr3_nt: TGTGCCAGCAGCTTAGTCGGGCTAGCGGCTAGCACAGATACGCAGTATTTT
cdr3_aa: CASSLVGLAASTDTQYF

j_call: TRBJ2-1
clone_size: many
v_call: TRBV11-2
d_call: .
cdr3_nt: TGTGCCAGCAGCTTAGTCCTCACCCCTCGGGAGTTCTTC
cdr3_aa: CASSLVLTPREFF

j_call: TRBJ2-5
clone_size: few
v_call: TRBV5-4
d_call: .
cdr3_nt: TGTGCCAGCAGCAAGCCGGGGAGAGGGAAAGAGACCCAGTACTTC
cdr3_aa: CASSKPGRGKETQYF

j_call: TRBJ2-2
clone_size: .
v_call: TRBV5-1
d_call: .
cdr3_nt: TGCGCCAGCAGCTTGGGTTGGGGGAGAGACACCGGGGAGCTGTTTTTT
cdr3_aa: CASSLGWGRDTGELFF

j_call: TRBJ1-5
clone_size: many
v_call: TRBV12-3/TRBV12-4
d_call: .
cdr3_nt: TGTGCCAGCAGCCTGGGGGAGCAGCCCCAGCATTTT
cdr3_aa: CASSLGEQPQHF

j_call: TRBJ1-1
clone_size: .
v_call: TRBV14
d_call: TRBD1
cdr3_nt: TGTGCCAGCAGCCCCAGGGGGTATGGGAACACTAAAGCTTTCTTT
cdr3_aa: CASSPRGYGNTKAFF

j_call: TRBJ2-2
clone_size: .
v_call: TRBV15
d_call: .
cdr3_nt: TGTGCCACCAGCAGAGGCAGCCTAGGGAACACCGGGGAGCTGTTTTTT
cdr3_aa: CATSRGSLGNTGELFF

j_call: TRBJ2-7
clone_size: few
v_call: TRBV20-1
d_call: TRBD1
cdr3_nt: TGCAGTGCTAGAGGCGACAGGGATCGTCAAGAGCAGTACTTC
cdr3_aa: CSARGDRDRQEQYF

j_call: TRBJ1-1
clone_size: many
v_call: TRBV28
d_call: TRBD1
cdr3_nt: TGTGCCAGTGGGGGACAGGAGATCGAAGCTTTCTTT
cdr3_aa: CASGGQEIEAFF

j_call: TRBJ2-7
clone_size: many
v_call: TRBV27
d_call: TRBD2
cdr3_nt: TGTGCCAGCACTCGGACTAGCGGGGCCTACGAGCAGTACTTC
cdr3_aa: CASTRTSGAYEQYF

j_call: TRBJ1-2
clone_size: many
v_call: TRBV28
d_call: TRBD1
cdr3_nt: TGTGCCAGCAGTTTAGGGGACAGGGCAAGTGGCTACACCTTC
cdr3_aa: CASSLGDRASGYTF

j_call: TRBJ2-3
clone_size: many
v_call: TRBV7-9
d_call: .
cdr3_nt: TGTGCCAGCAGCTACGGGCCTATGCGGAGCACAGATACGCAGTATTTT
cdr3_aa: CASSYGPMRSTDTQYF

j_call: TRBJ2-3
clone_size: .
v_call: TRBV20-1
d_call: .
cdr3_nt: TGCAGTGCTCTGACGCTAGGGGATACGCAGTATTTT
cdr3_aa: CSALTLGDTQYF

j_call: TRBJ2-2
clone_size: many
v_call: TRBV28
d_call: .
cdr3_nt: TGTGCCAGCAGTTTAGTGACGAGAGGGGACACCGGGGAGCTGTTTTTT
cdr3_aa: CASSLVTRGDTGELFF

j_call: TRBJ2-3
clone_size: many
v_call: TRBV15
d_call: TRBD2
cdr3_nt: TGTGCCACCAGCGACCGAGCTAGCGGATACACAGATACGCAGTATTTT
cdr3_aa: CATSDRASGYTDTQYF

j_call: TRBJ2-7
clone_size: many
v_call: TRBV30
d_call: .
cdr3_nt: TGTGCCTGGAGTGTACAACAGTTCGAGCAGTACTTC
cdr3_aa: CAWSVQQFEQYF

j_call: TRBJ2-2
clone_size: many
v_call: TRBV6-1
d_call: TRBD2
cdr3_nt: TGTGCCAGCAGTGAAGGCTGGACTAGCGGCTACGCGAACACCGGGGAGCTGTTTTTT
cdr3_aa: CASSEGWTSGYANTGELFF

j_call: TRBJ1-4
clone_size: many
v_call: TRBV28
d_call: .
cdr3_nt: TGTGCCAGCAGTGGCCGCGAAAGGGTGGAGGAAAAACTGTTTTTT
cdr3_aa: CASSGRERVEEKLFF

j_call: TRBJ1-2
clone_size: .
v_call: TRBV25-1
d_call: .
cdr3_nt: TGTGCCAGCAGTGCCGGGGGACGTAATGGCTACACCTTC
cdr3_aa: CASSAGGRNGYTF

j_call: TRBJ2-3
clone_size: few
v_call: TRBV5-4
d_call: TRBD2
cdr3_nt: TGTGCCAGCAGCTTAATTAGCGGGAGTGTTACAGATACGCAGTATTTT
cdr3_aa: CASSLISGSVTDTQYF

j_call: TRBJ2-2
clone_size: .
v_call: TRBV6-1
d_call: .
cdr3_nt: TGTGCCAGCAGGAAAGCCGGGACACCGAACACCGGGGAGCTGTTTTTT
cdr3_aa: CASRKAGTPNTGELFF

j_call: TRBJ2-1
clone_size: once
v_call: TRBV20-1
d_call: TRBD2
cdr3_nt: TGCAGTGCTAGGGGTGGACTAGCGGGCTTAAATGAGCAGTTCTTC
cdr3_aa: CSARGGLAGLNEQFF

j_call: TRBJ2-2
clone_size: few
v_call: TRBV7-9
d_call: .
cdr3_nt: TGTGCCAGCAGCTTAGCGCATCAAAAGGAGCTGTTTTTT
cdr3_aa: CASSLAHQKELFF

j_call: TRBJ1-1
clone_size: many
v_call: TRBV18
d_call: .
cdr3_nt: TGTGCCAGCTCACCCGACAGCATGAACACTGAAGCTTTCTTT
cdr3_aa: CASSPDSMNTEAFF

j_call: TRBJ2-5
clone_size: many
v_call: TRBV7-9
d_call: TRBD2
cdr3_nt: TGTGCCAGCAGCCTAATAGCGGGAGGGGACCAAGAGACCCAGTACTTC
cdr3_aa: CASSLIAGGDQETQYF

j_call: TRBJ2-7
clone_size: many
v_call: TRBV20-1
d_call: .
cdr3_nt: TGCAGTGCTATACCAGGGCTCTCCTACGAGCAGTACTTC
cdr3_aa: CSAIPGLSYEQYF

j_call: TRBJ2-6
clone_size: few
v_call: TRBV4-3
d_call: .
cdr3_nt: TGCGCCAGCAGCCCCAGCACGGGGTCAACTGGGGCCAACGTCCTGACTTTC
cdr3_aa: CASSPSTGSTGANVLTF

j_call: TRBJ2-5
clone_size: .
v_call: TRBV15
d_call: .
cdr3_nt: TGTGCCACCAGCAGAGACGGTGAGACCCAGTACTTC
cdr3_aa: CATSRDGETQYF